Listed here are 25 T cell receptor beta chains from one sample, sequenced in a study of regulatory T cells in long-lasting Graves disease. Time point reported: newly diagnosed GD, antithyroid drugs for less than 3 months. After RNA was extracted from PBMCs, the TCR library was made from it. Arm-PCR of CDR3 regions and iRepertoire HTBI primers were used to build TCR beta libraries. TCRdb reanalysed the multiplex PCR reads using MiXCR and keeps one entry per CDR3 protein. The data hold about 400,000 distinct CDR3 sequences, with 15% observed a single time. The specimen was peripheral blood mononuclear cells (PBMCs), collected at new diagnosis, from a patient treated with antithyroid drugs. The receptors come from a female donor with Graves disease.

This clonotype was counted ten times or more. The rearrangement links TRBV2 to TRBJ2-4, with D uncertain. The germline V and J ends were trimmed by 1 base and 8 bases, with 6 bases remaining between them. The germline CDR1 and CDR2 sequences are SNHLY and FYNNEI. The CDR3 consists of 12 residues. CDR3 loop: CASSEEWDIQYF. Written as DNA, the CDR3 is TGTGCCAGCAGTGAAGAATGGGACATTCAGTACTTC.

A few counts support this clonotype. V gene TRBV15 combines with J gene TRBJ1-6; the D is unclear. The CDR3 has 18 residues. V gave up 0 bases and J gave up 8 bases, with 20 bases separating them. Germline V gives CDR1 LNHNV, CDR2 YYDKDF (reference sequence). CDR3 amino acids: CATSRDALIGEEDSPLHF. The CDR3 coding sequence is TGTGCCACCAGCAGAGATGCTTTGATCGGGGAGGAGGATTCACCCCTCCACTTT.

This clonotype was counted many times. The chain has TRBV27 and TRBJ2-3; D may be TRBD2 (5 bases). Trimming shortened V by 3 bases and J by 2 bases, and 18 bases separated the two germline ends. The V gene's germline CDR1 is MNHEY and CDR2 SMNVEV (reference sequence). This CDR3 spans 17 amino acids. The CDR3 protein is CASSFLSGGRDTDTQYF. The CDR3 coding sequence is TGTGCCAGCAGTTTTCTGTCAGGCGGTCGGGACACAGATACGCAGTATTTT.

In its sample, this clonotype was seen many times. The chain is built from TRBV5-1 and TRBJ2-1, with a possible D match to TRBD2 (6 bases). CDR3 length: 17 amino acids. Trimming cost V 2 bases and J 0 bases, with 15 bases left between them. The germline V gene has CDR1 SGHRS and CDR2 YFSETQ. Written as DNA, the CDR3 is TGCGCCAGCAGCTTAGGAGGGGTTGAGAGCTCCTACAATGAGCAGTTCTTC. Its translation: CASSLGGVESSYNEQFF. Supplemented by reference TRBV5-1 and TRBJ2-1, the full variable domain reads KAGVTQTPRYLIKTRGQQVTLSCSPISGHRSVSWYQQTPGQGLQFLFEYFSETQRNKGNFPGRFSGRQFSNSRSEMNVSTLELGDSALYLCASSLGGVESSYNEQFFGPGTRLTVL.

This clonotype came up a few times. The DNA of the CDR3 is TGTGCCAGCTCACCACCGGGGGTGGGTCAGCCCCAGCATTTT. Translating it yields CASSPPGVGQPQHF. V and J are TRBV18 and TRBJ1-5, with a weak D call TRBD1 (5 bases). CDR1 and CDR2 from the germline V gene are KGHSH and LQKENI. V was cut by 0 bases and J by 6 bases, with 9 bases left in between. The CDR3 covers 14 residues. Full variable domain (rest looked up from reference TRBV18 and TRBJ1-5): NAGVMQNPRHLVRRRGQEARLRCSPMKGHSHVYWYRQLPEEGLKFMVYLQKENIIDESGMPKERFSAEFPKEGPSILRIQQVVRGDSAAYFCASSPPGVGQPQHFGDGTRLSIL.

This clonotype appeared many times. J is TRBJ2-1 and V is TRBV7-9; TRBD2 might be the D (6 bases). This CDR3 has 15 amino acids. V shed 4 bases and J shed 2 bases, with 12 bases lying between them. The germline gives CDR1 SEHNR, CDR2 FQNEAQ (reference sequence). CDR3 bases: TGTGCCAGCAGCTCGGCCGGGACTGCCTACAATGAGCAGTTCTTC. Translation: CASSSAGTAYNEQFF.

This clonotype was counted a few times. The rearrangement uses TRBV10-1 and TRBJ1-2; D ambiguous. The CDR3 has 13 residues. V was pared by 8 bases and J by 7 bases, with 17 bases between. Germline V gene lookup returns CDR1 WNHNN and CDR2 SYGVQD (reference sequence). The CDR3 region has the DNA TGCGCCAGCTCACCATCGAGGACGTCTGGCTACACCTTC. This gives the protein CASSPSRTSGYTF.

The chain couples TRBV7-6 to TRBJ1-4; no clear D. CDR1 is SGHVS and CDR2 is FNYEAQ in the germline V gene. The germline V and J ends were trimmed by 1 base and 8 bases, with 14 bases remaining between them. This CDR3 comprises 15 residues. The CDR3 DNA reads TGTGCCAGCAGCTTAGGAATAGGGCGCGACGAAAAACTGTTTTTT. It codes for CASSLGIGRDEKLFF.

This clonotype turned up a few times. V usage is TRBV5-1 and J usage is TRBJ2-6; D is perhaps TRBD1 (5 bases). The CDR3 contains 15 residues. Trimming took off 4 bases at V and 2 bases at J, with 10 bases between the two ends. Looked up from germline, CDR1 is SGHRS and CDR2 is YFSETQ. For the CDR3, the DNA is TGCGCCAGCAGCGCGCAGGGTACTGGGGCCAACGTCCTGACTTTC. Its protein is CASSAQGTGANVLTF.

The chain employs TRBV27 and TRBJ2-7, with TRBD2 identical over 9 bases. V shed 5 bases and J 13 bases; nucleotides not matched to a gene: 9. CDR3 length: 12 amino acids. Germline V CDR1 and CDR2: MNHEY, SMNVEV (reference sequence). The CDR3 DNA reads TGTGCCAGCAGTGGGCTAGCGGGGAATTTATACTTC. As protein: CASSGLAGNLYF.

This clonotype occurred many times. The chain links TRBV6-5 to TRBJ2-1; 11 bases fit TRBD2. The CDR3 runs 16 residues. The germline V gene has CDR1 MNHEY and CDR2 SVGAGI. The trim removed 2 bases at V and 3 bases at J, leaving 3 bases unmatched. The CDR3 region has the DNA TGTGCCAGCAGTTACGGGACTAGCGGAAACTACAATGAGCAGTTCTTC. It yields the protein CASSYGTSGNYNEQFF.

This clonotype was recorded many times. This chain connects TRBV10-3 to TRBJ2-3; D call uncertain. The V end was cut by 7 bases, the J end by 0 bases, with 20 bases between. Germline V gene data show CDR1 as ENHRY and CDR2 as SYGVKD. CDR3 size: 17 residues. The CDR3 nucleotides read TGTGCCATCATCTCCCGCAACCCGGTGGACAGCACAGATACGCAGTATTTT. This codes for CAIISRNPVDSTDTQYF.

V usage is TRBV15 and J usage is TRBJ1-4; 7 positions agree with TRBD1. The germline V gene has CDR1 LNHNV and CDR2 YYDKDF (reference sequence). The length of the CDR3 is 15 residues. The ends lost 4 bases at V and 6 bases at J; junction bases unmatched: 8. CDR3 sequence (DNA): TGTGCCACCAGCACCCCCCGGGACAGATATGAAAAACTGTTTTTT. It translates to CATSTPRDRYEKLFF.

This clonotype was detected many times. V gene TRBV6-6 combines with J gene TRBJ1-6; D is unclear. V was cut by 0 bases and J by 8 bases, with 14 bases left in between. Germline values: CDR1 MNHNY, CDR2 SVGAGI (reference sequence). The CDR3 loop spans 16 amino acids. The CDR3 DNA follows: TGTGCCAGCAGTTACTCGAGCATAAGTAGGGATTCACCCCTCCACTTT. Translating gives CASSYSSISRDSPLHF.

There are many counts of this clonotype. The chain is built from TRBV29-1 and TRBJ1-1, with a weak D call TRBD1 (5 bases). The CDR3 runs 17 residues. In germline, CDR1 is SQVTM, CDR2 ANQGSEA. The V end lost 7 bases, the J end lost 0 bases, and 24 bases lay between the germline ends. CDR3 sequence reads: CSGTLSWWGTMNTEAFF. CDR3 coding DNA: TGCAGCGGCACTTTGTCTTGGTGGGGGACTATGAACACTGAAGCTTTCTTT.

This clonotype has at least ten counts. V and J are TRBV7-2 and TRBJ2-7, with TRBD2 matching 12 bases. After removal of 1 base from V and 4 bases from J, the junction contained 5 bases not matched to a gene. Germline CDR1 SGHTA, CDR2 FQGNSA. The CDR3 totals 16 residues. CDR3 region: CASSLGLAGDLYEQYF. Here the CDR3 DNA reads TGTGCCAGCAGCTTAGGACTAGCGGGAGACCTGTACGAGCAGTACTTC.

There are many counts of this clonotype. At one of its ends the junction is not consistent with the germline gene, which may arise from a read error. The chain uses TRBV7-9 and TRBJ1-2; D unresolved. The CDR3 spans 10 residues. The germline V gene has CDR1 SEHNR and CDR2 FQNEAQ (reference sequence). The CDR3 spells CCTEDYGYTF. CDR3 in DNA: TGCTGTACAGAGGACTATGGCTACACCTTC.

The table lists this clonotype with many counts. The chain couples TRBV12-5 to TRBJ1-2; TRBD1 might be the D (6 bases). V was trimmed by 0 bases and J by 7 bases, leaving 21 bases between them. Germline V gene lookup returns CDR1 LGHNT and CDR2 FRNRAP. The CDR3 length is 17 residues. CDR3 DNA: TGTGCTAGTGGTTTGGTACAGGGTGGACACGCGAATTTTGGCTACACCTTC. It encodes CASGLVQGGHANFGYTF.

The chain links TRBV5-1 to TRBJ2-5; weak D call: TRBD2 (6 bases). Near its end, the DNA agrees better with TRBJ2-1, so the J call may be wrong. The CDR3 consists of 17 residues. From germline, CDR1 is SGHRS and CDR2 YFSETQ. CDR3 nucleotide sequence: TGCGCCAGCAGCTCCGGGACTCCTTTAATTTTCTACAATGAGCAGTTCTTC. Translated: CASSSGTPLIFYNEQFF.

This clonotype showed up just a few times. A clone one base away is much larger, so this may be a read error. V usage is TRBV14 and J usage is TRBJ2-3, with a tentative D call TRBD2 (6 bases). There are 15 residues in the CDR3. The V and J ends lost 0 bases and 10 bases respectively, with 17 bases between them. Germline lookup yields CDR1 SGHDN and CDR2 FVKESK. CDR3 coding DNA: TGTGCCAGCAGCCAAGACCCCGGGACTGCGGATGCGCAGTATTTT. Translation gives CASSQDPGTADAQYF.

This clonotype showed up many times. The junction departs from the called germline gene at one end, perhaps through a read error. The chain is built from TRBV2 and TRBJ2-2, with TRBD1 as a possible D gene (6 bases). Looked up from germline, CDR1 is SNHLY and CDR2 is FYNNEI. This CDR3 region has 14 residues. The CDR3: CASREGGNTGELFF. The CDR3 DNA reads TGTGCCAGCAGAGAAGGGGGTAACACCGGGGAGCTGTTTTTT.

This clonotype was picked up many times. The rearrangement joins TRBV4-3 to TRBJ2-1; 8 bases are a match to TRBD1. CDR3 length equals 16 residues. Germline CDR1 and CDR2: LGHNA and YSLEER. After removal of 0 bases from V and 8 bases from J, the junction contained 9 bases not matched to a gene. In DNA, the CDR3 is TGCGCCAGCAGCCAAGATCTTGCAGGGGGCAGGGATGAGCAGTTCTTC. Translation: CASSQDLAGGRDEQFF.

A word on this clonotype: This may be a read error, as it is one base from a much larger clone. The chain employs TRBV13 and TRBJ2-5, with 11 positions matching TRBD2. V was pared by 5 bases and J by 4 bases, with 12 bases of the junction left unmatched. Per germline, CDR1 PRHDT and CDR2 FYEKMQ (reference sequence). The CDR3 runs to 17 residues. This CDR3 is CASSPPRPSGRRETQYF. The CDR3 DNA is TGTGCCAGCAGCCCCCCTCGGCCTAGCGGGAGGCGAGAGACCCAGTACTTC.

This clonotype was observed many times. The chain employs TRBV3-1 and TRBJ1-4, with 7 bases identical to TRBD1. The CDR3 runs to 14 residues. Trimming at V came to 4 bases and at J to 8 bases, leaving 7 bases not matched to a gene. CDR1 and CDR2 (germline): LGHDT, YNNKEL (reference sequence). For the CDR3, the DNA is TGTGCCAGCAGCCCAGGGGGGTCTGCCGAAAAACTGTTTTTT. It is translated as CASSPGGSAEKLFF.

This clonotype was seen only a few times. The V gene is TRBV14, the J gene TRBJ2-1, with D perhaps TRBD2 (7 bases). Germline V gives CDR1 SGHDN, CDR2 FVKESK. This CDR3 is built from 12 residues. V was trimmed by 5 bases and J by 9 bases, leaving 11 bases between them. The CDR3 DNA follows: TGTGCCAGCAGCTGGGGGGGCACTGAGCAGTTCTTC. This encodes CASSWGGTEQFF.